This entry lists 5 T cell receptor beta chains sequenced from one sample in a study of blood T cell repertoires in COVID-19. TCRdb's copy holds only in-frame clones and misses some; the assay was immunoSEQ multiplex PCR. The sample holds more than 110,000 clones, about nine tenths seen once. Material: peripheral blood. Receptor source: a man over 45 with active or convalescent COVID-19.

The chain joins TRBV15 to TRBJ2-2; perhaps TRBD2 as D (5 bases). Trimming cost V 0 bases and J 5 bases, with 10 bases left between them. The CDR3 is 15 amino acids. CDR1 and CDR2 (germline): LNHNV, YYDKDF (reference sequence). In nucleotides, the CDR3 is TGTGCCACCAGCAGAGAAGTGGGAGTGACCGGGGAGCTGTTTTTT. It translates to CATSREVGVTGELFF.

DNA for the CDR3: TGTGCCAGCAGTTTGGGGGCCCCACAGGGGGCTCACAGCTATACGCAGTATTTT. It is translated as CASSLGAPQGAHSYTQYF. The J gene is TRBJ2-3, the V gene TRBV27, with 9 bases fitting TRBD1. Germline V CDR1 and CDR2: MNHEY, SMNVEV (reference sequence). V was clipped by 3 bases and J by 7 bases; unmatched bases: 17. The CDR3 totals 18 residues.

The genes are TRBV19 and TRBJ2-5; D possibly corresponds to TRBD1 (6 bases). The germline V gene has CDR1 LNHDA and CDR2 SQIVND (reference sequence). The CDR3 covers 15 residues. V shed 4 bases and J shed 5 bases, with 17 bases lying between them. The CDR3 nucleotides are TGTGCCAGTAGTACCGCCCGGACAGTCCGGGAGACCCAGTACTTC. Translated, it gives CASSTARTVRETQYF.

The chain combines TRBV7-9 with TRBJ2-7; a possible D gene is TRBD2 (6 bases). CDR1 is SEHNR and CDR2 is FQNEAQ in the germline V gene (reference sequence). V dropped 1 base and J dropped 1 base, with 14 bases sitting between them. This CDR3 contains 16 residues. The CDR3 nucleotides are TGTGCCAGCAGCTTAGGGGACTTAAAGGCGTCCTACGAGCAGTACTTC. It translates to CASSLGDLKASYEQYF. Looking up the rest from reference TRBV7-9 and TRBJ2-7 gives the full variable domain: DTGVSQNPRHKITKRGQNVTFRCDPISEHNRLYWYRQTLGQGPEFLTYFQNEAQLEKSRLLSDRFSAERPKGSFSTLEIQRTEQGDSAMYLCASSLGDLKASYEQYFGPGTRLTVT.

This chain joins TRBV7-2 and TRBJ1-2, with TRBD1 matching 12 bases. With V trimmed by 4 bases and J by 3 bases, 6 bases remained unmatched. Per the germline V gene, CDR1 is SGHTA and CDR2 is FQGNSA. The CDR3 covers 16 residues. CDR3 in DNA: TGTGCCAGCAGCTCAACCGGGACAGGGGGCTACTATGGCTACACCTTC. Translating it yields CASSSTGTGGYYGYTF.